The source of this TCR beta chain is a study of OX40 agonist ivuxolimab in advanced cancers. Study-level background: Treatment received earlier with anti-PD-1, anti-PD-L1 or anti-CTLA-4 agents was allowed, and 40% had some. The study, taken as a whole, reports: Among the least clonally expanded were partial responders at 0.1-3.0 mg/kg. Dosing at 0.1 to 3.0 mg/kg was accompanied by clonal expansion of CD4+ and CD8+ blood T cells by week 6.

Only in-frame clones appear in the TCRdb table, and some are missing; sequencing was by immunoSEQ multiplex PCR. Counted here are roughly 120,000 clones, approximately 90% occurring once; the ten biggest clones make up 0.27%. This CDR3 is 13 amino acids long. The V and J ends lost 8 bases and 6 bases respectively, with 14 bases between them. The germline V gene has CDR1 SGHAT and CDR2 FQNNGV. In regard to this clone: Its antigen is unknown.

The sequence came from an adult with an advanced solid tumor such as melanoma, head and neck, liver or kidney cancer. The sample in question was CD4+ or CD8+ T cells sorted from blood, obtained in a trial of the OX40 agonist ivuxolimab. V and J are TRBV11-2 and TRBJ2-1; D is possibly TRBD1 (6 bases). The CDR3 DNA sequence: TGTGCCAGCTCTACGCAGGGGAGCAATGAGCAGTTCTTC. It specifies CASSTQGSNEQFF.